What follows is one T cell receptor beta chain and its context. Other nucleotide sequences from this sample produce the same CDR3. Produced via immunoSEQ multiplex PCR; TCRdb's table is partial and in-frame only. The sample yields about 150,000 clones, around 90% seen once. These data come from a study of T cell responses to AZD1222 COVID-19 vaccine. The CDR3 contains 15 residues. The V end was cut by 0 bases, the J end by 1 base, with 10 bases between. Germline values: CDR1 SGHRS, CDR2 YFSETQ. The clonotype originates from an adult who received the MenACWY meningococcal vaccine as a control. The rearrangement joins TRBV5-1 to TRBJ1-1; D perhaps matches TRBD1 (5 bases). The sample consisted of peripheral blood, taken 28 days after the second dose of the MenACWY control vaccine. The CDR3 loop reads CASSLEAGRNTEAFF. The CDR3 DNA sequence: TGCGCCAGCAGCTTGGAGGCAGGGAGGAACACTGAAGCTTTCTTT.